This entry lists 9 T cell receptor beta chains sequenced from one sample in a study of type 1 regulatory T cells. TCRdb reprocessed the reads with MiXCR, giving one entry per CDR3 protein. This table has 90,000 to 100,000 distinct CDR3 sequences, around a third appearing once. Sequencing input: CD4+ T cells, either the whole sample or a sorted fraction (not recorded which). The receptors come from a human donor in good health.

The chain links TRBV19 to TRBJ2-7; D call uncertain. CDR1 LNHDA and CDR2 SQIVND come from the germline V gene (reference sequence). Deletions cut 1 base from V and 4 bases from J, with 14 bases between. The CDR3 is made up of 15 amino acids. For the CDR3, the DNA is TGTGCCAGTAGTATAGTCGATGGTCACGAATACGAGCAGTACTTC. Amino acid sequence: CASSIVDGHEYEQYF.

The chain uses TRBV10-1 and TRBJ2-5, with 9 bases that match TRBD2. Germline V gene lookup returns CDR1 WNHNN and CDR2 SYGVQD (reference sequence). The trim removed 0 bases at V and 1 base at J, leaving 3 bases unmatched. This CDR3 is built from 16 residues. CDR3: CASSESAGGPQETQYF. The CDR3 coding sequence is TGCGCCAGCAGTGAGTCTGCGGGAGGGCCCCAAGAGACCCAGTACTTC.

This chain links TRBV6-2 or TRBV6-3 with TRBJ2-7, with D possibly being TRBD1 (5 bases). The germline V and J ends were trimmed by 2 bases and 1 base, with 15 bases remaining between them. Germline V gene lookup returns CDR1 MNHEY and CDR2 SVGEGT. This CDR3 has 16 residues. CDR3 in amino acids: CASSYGAARRSYEQYF. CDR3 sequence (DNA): TGTGCCAGCAGTTACGGGGCGGCCCGAAGATCCTACGAGCAGTACTTC.

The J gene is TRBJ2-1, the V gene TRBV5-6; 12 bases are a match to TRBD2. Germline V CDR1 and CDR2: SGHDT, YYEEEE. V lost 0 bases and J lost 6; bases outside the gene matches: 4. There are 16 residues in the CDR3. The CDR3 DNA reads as TGTGCCAGCAGCTTGGTTCCGGGACTAGCGGGCAATGAGCAGTTCTTC. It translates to CASSLVPGLAGNEQFF.

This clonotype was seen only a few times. CDR3 region: CASSEEEGVGLEQYF. CDR3 coding DNA: TGTGCCAGCAGTGAAGAAGAGGGGGTTGGCCTAGAGCAGTACTTC. The chain employs TRBV6-1 and TRBJ2-7, with a possible D match to TRBD1 (6 bases). Germline CDR1 and CDR2: MNHNS and SASEGT. This CDR3 has 15 residues. The V gene lost 1 base and the J gene lost 7 bases, with 17 bases spanning the gap.

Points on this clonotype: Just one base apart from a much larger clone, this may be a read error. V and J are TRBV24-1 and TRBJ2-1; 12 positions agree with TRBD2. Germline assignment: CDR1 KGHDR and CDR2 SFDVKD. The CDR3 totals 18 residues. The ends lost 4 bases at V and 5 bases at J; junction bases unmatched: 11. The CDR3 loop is CATSDPTPSGRGDNEQFF. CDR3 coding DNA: TGTGCCACCAGTGACCCTACCCCTAGCGGGAGGGGGGACAATGAGCAGTTCTTC.

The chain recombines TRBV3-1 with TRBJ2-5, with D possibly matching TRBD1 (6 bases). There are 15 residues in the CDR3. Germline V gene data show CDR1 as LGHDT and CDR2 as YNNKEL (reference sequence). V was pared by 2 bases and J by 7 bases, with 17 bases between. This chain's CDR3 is CASSQSGTLPGTQYF. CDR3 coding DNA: TGTGCCAGCAGCCAATCCGGGACACTCCCAGGGACCCAGTACTTC.

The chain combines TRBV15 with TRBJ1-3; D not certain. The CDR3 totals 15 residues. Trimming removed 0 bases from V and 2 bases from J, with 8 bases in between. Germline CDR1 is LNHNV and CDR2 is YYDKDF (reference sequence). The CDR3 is CATSRDLGTGNTIYF. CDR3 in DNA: TGTGCCACCAGCAGAGATTTGGGGACTGGAAACACCATATATTTT.

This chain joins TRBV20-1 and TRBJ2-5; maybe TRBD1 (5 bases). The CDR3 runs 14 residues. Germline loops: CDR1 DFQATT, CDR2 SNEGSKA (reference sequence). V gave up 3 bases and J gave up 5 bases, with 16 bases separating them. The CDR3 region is CSASVAGILETQYF. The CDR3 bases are TGCAGTGCTAGTGTGGCAGGGATTCTGGAGACCCAGTACTTC.